The clone carrying this T cell receptor (beta chain) was observed many times. The sample comes from a study of blood T cells in healthy people across ages. The CDR3 is 14 residues long. V lost 6 bases and J 1 base, leaving 15 bases between the germline ends. Germline V gives CDR1 SQVTM, CDR2 ANQGSEA. PCR was performed a second time for about 7 to 12 cycles using a sample-barcoded 5' primer and a J-beta primer mix. TCRdb itself ran the 5' RACE reads through MiXCR, one entry per CDR3 protein. The table has more than 1.4 million distinct CDR3 sequences, about 40% seen once; the top ten hold 7.9%. Sequencing was done on a sample of blood. The receptor was isolated from a woman younger than 35 in good health. The J gene is TRBJ1-1, the V gene TRBV29-1; D may be TRBD1 (5 bases). Written as DNA, the CDR3 is TGCAGCGTCTGTAATACAGGAGGGAACACTGAAGCTTTCTTT. It specifies CSVCNTGGNTEAFF.